Below are 3 T cell receptor beta chains sequenced from a single sample in a study of control samples from healthy donors and cancer patients. The table came from immunoSEQ multiplex PCR; TCRdb's copy has only in-frame clones and leaves some out. The table has 95,000 to 150,000 clones, about 90% seen once. Sequences were obtained from blood. Every receptor here comes from a man aged 18-30 years in good health.

V usage is TRBV6-5 and J usage is TRBJ2-3; possible D gene TRBD2, 5 bases. CDR1 and CDR2 (germline): MNHEY, SVGAGI. The CDR3 runs to 14 residues. Trimming removed 6 bases from V and 3 bases from J, with 13 bases in between. In DNA form, the CDR3 reads TGTGCCAGCAGGGGTGGACTGTCGACAGATACGCAGTATTTT. Protein sequence: CASRGGLSTDTQYF.

V is TRBV28 and J is TRBJ1-2; weak D call: TRBD1 (6 bases). Germline values: CDR1 MDHEN, CDR2 SYDVKM. CDR3 length: 11 residues. Trimming removed 11 bases from V and 4 bases from J, with 11 bases in between. CDR3 in DNA: TGTGCCGGGGGCCGGAGCTATGGCTACACCTTC. Its translation is CAGGRSYGYTF.

The chain has TRBV6-5 and TRBJ2-3; D gene uncertain. V lost 7 bases and J lost 0, with 11 bases in between. From germline, CDR1 is MNHEY and CDR2 SVGAGI. The CDR3 runs 14 residues. CDR3 sequence (DNA): TGTGCCAGCATCCCTGCGGAAAGCACAGATACGCAGTATTTT. Residues: CASIPAESTDTQYF.